This T cell receptor beta chain was found in a study of beta chain features in type 1 diabetes (dated 2018 in TCRdb). For the study in its entirety: Mean age, gender distribution, total cell number and subset yield did not differ between patients and healthy donors. A total of 100 million to 110 million sorted cells were examined across all samples, and a strong correlation was observed between cell number per subset and RNA yield. The study compared the TCRB repertoires of sorted circulating CD4+ T cell subsets in recently diagnosed type 1 diabetes patients with those in matched healthy donors. Whereas all 30 or so donors provided naive and central memory subsets, regulatory and stem cell-like memory subsets were isolated from just 8 patients and about 8 healthy donors.

With respect to this clone: The antigen it recognizes is unknown. No base quality values were provided; no much bigger clone lies one nucleotide off.

Each donor gave one peripheral blood draw, averaging about 100 mL, which was collected into heparinised tubes. A BD FACSAria II and a panel including CD45RO, CCR7, CD25, CD127, CD95 and CD27 were used to sort naive, central memory, regulatory and stem cell-like memory CD4+ T cells. Every sorted population had a purity above 95%. PBMCs were isolated immediately by Lymphoprep density gradient centrifugation and stained directly without culture. So that batch effects would be minimized, each experiment stained and sorted samples in pairs, pairing one healthy donor with one patient. The entire amount of isolated RNA was reverse transcribed using the High Capacity cDNA Reverse Transcription Kit, so the sequenced TCRB transcripts were expressed ones. Deep immunoSEQ sequencing was performed on naive, central memory and regulatory T cell samples, with an average of approximately 3.9 million total reads per sample. Sorted cells were lysed in RLT buffer and RNA was extracted with DNase-treated RNeasy Micro or Mini kits, depending on cell number. To prevent cross-contamination, each cell subset was processed individually, whereas patient and healthy donor samples were processed jointly. TCRB sequences were amplified from cDNA with the immunoSEQ multiplex PCR, producing 87-bp fragments spanning the CDR3 region. Amplicons were sequenced on the Illumina HiSeq platform. Processing in the source paper ran as follows. PCR bias was corrected computationally using synthetic template baselines, and reads within Hamming distance 2 were collapsed, with unmergeable singletons discarded. By aligning reads against IMGT, V, D and J genes, CDR3 length, and insertions or deletions at six rearrangement sites were assigned. Within each subset, clonotype counts were normalized to the number of sorted cells before true diversity and Gini coefficients were calculated with the tcR R package. The overlap coefficient, calculated on TCRB nucleotide sequences, was used to measure repertoire sharing. Out-of-frame TCRB sequences from naive cells were analyzed to stand in for the pre-selection repertoire. This is the immuneACCESS table as TCRdb keeps it, with only in-frame sequences that have V and J called. A part of the clones is gone; compared with another copy, unresolved V genes explain less than half, and the rest is unexplained. D and trimming were read from the DNA, whereas the V and J calls and clone size are those reported in that table. The sample profile shows approximately 150,000 clones; 8% to 13% of them were found once. The top ten hold 1.3% of the sample.

Broader findings and caveats from the paper: Because small numbers of individuals were included in the HLA sub-analyses, any influence of HLA type on TCRB rearrangement was left unresolved. The naive, central memory and regulatory TCRB repertoires appeared to resemble one another more closely among patients than among healthy donors. A moderate but significant shortening of TCRB CDR3 length was observed in type 1 diabetes patients in all four CD4+ subsets. Because cDNA rather than genomic DNA was sequenced, highly expressing activated cells could have been over-represented, although no difference in activation and CD3 levels was found between groups. At VDJ recombination sites, patients with type 1 diabetes made fewer insertions and deleted more nucleotides, a pattern implying thymic rearrangement abnormalities. PCR might favor shorter templates, but patient and control samples were amplified and corrected together, so any skew would affect both groups equally.

Measured from the cysteine to the phenylalanine, the CDR3 is 16 residues long. Here the CDR3 DNA is all that survives: 48 bases in frame from base 1. From the germline V gene (reference sequence), CDR1 is SEHNR and CDR2 is FQNEAQ. V is clipped by 6 bases and J by 2 bases, and the sequence between their germline boundaries is 18 bases long. What was sequenced was naive CD4+ T cells from blood. The cell subset or site label corresponds to: true naive CD4+ T cells. This chain joins TRBV7-9 to TRBJ2-3, with a weak D call of TRBD2 (5 bases match). This receptor was identified in a man aged 18 to 29 in good health. The CDR3 has the sequence CASRRRRVSATDTQYF. The nucleotide sequence reads as follows: TGTGCCAGCAGGAGAAGGCGGGTATCTGCCACAGATACGCAGTATTTT.